This TCR beta chain is drawn from a study of shared clonotypes between healthy human individuals. Study details: Contributing individuals were a couple of females and a few males aged 18 to 49. General study findings and limits: Sharing across four donors was seen in approximately 5.2% of naive CD4 clonotypes.

This clone has a single count. The antigen is undetermined. Repertoires were generated with immunoSEQ multiplex PCR, while TCRdb's copy carries only in-frame clones and drops some. This sample carries some 2,100,000 clones, approximately 96% of them seen once, and the ten largest clones take 0.1% to 0.15%. With 5 bases clipped from V and 8 bases from J, the junction kept 12 bases outside the gene matches. From germline, CDR1 is MNHEY and CDR2 SVGAGI. This CDR3 spans 15 amino acids. V usage is TRBV6-5 and J usage is TRBJ1-2; 9 nucleotides agree with TRBD1. The sequenced material came from naive CD4+ T cells sorted from blood. The subset is: CD45RA+ positively selected. This TCR derives from a man aged 18 to 29 in good health. In nucleotides, the CDR3 is TGTGCCAGCAGTAGAACGACAGGGGGGATGATAGGCTACACCTTC. Its translation is CASSRTTGGMIGYTF.